The 29 T cell receptor beta chains given below trace back to one sample, sequenced in a study of CD8+ T cells in alopecia areata. Separation of pooled cutaneous lymph node cells was by sorting with CD4, CD8alpha, NKG2D, NKG2ACE and other markers. Once RNA had been extracted, it was reverse transcribed into cDNA to act as the sequencing template. Measured with immunoSEQ multiplex PCR; TCRdb has only the in-frame clones, and not every one. In total the sample includes about 270,000 clones, none of them seen once. The sequencing sample was made of CD4+ T cells sorted from a lymph node. These receptors were taken from a C3H/HeJ mouse with alopecia areata. Strain haplotype (MHC): H2-k.

This clone was observed a handful of times. Mouse gene names and germline throughout. The read ends 4 residues shy of where the CDR3 ends; the end is completed using the germline J gene. This rearrangement joins TRBV13-1 to TRBJ2-5; the match to TRBD1 covers 7 bases. The germline gives CDR1 NSHNY, CDR2 SYGAGN. Unmatched junction bases numbered 3, after V lost 5 bases and J lost 0 bases. This CDR3 has 14 residues. The CDR3 spells CASSETGNQDTQYF. CDR3 DNA, as far as it was read: TGTGCCAGCAGCGAGACAGGGAACCAAGAC.

This clone was seen only a few times. Gene names and germline match the mouse. The read stops 4 residues short of the end of the CDR3; the missing end is completed from the germline J gene. The chain combines TRBV13-1 with TRBJ1-1; maybe TRBD1 (6 bases). V lost 4 bases, J lost 4 bases, and 11 bases lay in between. Germline CDR1 and CDR2: NSHNY and SYGAGN. CDR3 length: 13 residues. Incomplete CDR3 DNA: TGTGCCAGCAGTTGGGCAGGGGTCACA. It encodes CASSWAGVT. In full, the CDR3 is CASSWAGVTEVFF.

This clone was detected a few times. These gene names are mouse names. Read sequence stops 4 residues before the CDR3 end, and the germline J gene provides the missing end. V gene TRBV17 combines with J gene TRBJ1-1; TRBD1 agrees at 9 bases. Trimming cost V 0 bases and J 4 bases; bases outside gene matches: 6. Germline assignment: CDR1 MNHDT and CDR2 YYDKIL. The CDR3 has 16 amino acids. CDR3 in amino acids: CASSRDRDRERTEVFF. The covered CDR3 bases are TGTGCTAGCAGTAGAGATCGGGACAGGGAGCGCACA.

This clone was picked up a small number of times. Mouse germline and gene names are used. Read coverage stops 4 residues before the CDR3 terminus; the germline J gene supplies the remainder. The V call is TRBV1, the J call TRBJ2-2, with 7 positions matching TRBD2. The CDR3 contains 15 residues. The germline V gene encodes CDR1 NSQYPW and CDR2 LRSPGD (reference sequence). V was clipped by 0 bases and J by 4 bases; unmatched bases: 2. CDR3 in amino acids: CTCSAEGGTTGQLYF. Incomplete CDR3 DNA: TGCACCTGCAGTGCAGAGGGGGGGACCACCGGG.

Concerning this clone itself: Genes here carry mouse names. The observed sequence ends 3 residues before the CDR3 terminus, with the missing tail filled in from the germline J gene. The J gene is TRBJ1-6, the V gene TRBV13-1, with 9 nucleotides matching TRBD1. TRBJ1-6 is known as an ORF, though its function is uncertain. The V segment lost 5 bases and the J segment 0 bases; nucleotides outside the gene matches: 6. This CDR3 has 17 residues. Per the germline V gene, CDR1 is NSHNY and CDR2 is SYGAGN. The DNA read from the CDR3 is TGTGCCAGCAGCCGGGGACAGGGTCTTTCCTATAATTCGCCC. It yields the protein CASSRGQGLSYNSP. The full CDR3 is CASSRGQGLSYNSPLYF.

Turning to this clone: Gene labels here are mouse ones. The covered CDR3 bases are TGTGCCAGCAGCCGAATCGGGACTGGGGGGAAAGAC. Its translation is CASSRIGTGGKD. The whole CDR3 protein reads CASSRIGTGGKDTQYF. The J gene is TRBJ2-5, the V gene TRBV5, with TRBD2 matching over 12 bases. The CDR3 is cut off 4 residues early in the read; its end comes from the germline J gene. CDR3 size: 16 residues. Germline V CDR1 and CDR2: LGHNA, YNLKQL (reference sequence).

The table lists this clone with a few counts. Gene names are mouse gene names. The missing CDR3 end, 4 residues past where the read stops, is filled in from the germline J gene. This sequence joins TRBV1 and TRBJ2-1; the match to TRBD1 covers 9 bases. Germline V CDR1 and CDR2: NSQYPW, LRSPGD (reference sequence). The CDR3 sequence is 13 residues long. The CDR3 reads CTCRHGTGSEQFF. CDR3 DNA, as far as it was read: TGCACCTGCAGGCACGGGACAGGGTCT.

A remark on this clone: Gene and germline names: mouse. The read ends 4 residues early relative to the CDR3; the germline J gene fills the gap. V usage is TRBV13-2 and J usage is TRBJ2-1; 8 positions agree with TRBD2. Trimming at V came to 0 bases and at J to 6 bases, leaving 8 bases not matched to a gene. There are 16 residues in the CDR3. Germline-derived CDR1 and CDR2 are NNHNN and SYGAGS (reference sequence). Here the CDR3 reads CASGDVLGVRGAEQFF. CDR3 DNA (partial): TGTGCCAGCGGTGATGTACTGGGGGTCCGGGGTGCT.

As concerns this clone: Gene and germline names: mouse. From the germline J gene comes the end of the CDR3, since the read stops 4 residues before it. This chain joins TRBV13-2 and TRBJ2-1, with 9 bases lining up with TRBD2. The germline gives CDR1 NNHNN, CDR2 SYGAGS (reference sequence). This CDR3 spans 15 amino acids. J gave up 5 bases and V 1 base, and 4 bases lay outside the gene matches. CDR3 residues: CASGDYWGANAEQFF. CDR3 DNA, as far as it was read: TGTGCCAGCGGTGATTACTGGGGGGCGAATGCT.

A few counts support this clone. Each gene name is a mouse one. The covered CDR3 bases are TGTGCCAGCAACCTCTATCAGGGGGCGAACACCGGG. Amino acid sequence: CASNLYQGANTG. The complete CDR3 protein is CASNLYQGANTGQLYF. The chain has TRBV19 and TRBJ2-2; 8 nucleotides match TRBD1. The read falls 4 residues short of the CDR3 end, and the missing part is taken from the germline J gene. In germline, CDR1 is FNHDT, CDR2 SITEND (reference sequence). The junction had 9 bases not matched to a gene; V was cut back by 6 bases and J by 2 bases. This CDR3 has 16 amino acids.

This clone occurred a few times. Gene and germline names: mouse. The read ends 4 residues shy of where the CDR3 ends; the end is completed using the germline J gene. The chain carries TRBV19 and TRBJ1-1, with TRBD1 matching over 8 bases. Germline V gene lookup returns CDR1 FNHDT and CDR2 SITEND (reference sequence). The CDR3 sequence is 15 residues long. The trim removed 4 bases at V and 3 bases at J, leaving 8 bases unmatched. The DNA read from the CDR3 is TGTGCCAGCAGTGTACTCGACAGGGGCGACACA. Its protein product is CASSVLDRGDT. From start to end, the CDR3 is CASSVLDRGDTEVFF.

This clone has just a few counts. Genes and germline come from the mouse. The sequence runs out 4 residues before the end of the CDR3; the remainder is reconstructed from the germline J gene. The chain has TRBV3 and TRBJ2-5; 8 nucleotides agree with TRBD1. This CDR3 region has 14 residues. Germline assignment: CDR1 SNHLY and CDR2 FYNGKV (reference sequence). The DNA read from the CDR3 is TGTGCCAGCAGCTTAGGACAGGGGAAAGAC. It translates to CASSLGQGKD. The entire CDR3 is CASSLGQGKDTQYF.

This clone came up a few times. The germline and genes are mouse ones. Sequencing ends 4 residues short of the CDR3 end; the germline J gene provides the rest. The chain joins TRBV13-2 to TRBJ1-2, with 8 bases lining up with TRBD1. CDR1 and CDR2 from the germline V gene are NNHNN and SYGAGS (reference sequence). This CDR3 region has 14 residues. V gave up 3 bases and J gave up 3 bases; unmatched junction bases: 4. The CDR3 sequence: CASGVPGGDSDYTF. Partial CDR3 DNA: TGTGCCAGCGGTGTTCCAGGGGGCGACTCC.

This clone has more than one count but fewer than ten. The gene names given are mouse names. The read comes to an end 4 residues before the CDR3 does, leaving the germline J gene to fill in the end. The rearrangement joins TRBV5 to TRBJ2-1, with D possibly TRBD1 on 5 matching bases. Germline CDR1 and CDR2: LGHNA and YNLKQL (reference sequence). The V and J ends lost 7 bases and 6 bases respectively, with 7 bases between them. The CDR3 consists of 11 residues. The part of the CDR3 DNA that was read is TGTGCCAGCACAGGGTTTGCT. This translates into CASTGFA. Given in full, the CDR3 is CASTGFAEQFF.

Worth noting for this clone: Gene names are mouse gene names. The read comes to an end 4 residues before the CDR3 does, leaving the germline J gene to fill in the end. V usage is TRBV5 and J usage is TRBJ2-2; unclear D gene. CDR3 length: 11 residues. V was pared by 3 bases and J by 6 bases, with 2 bases between. Germline V lookup: CDR1 LGHNA, CDR2 YNLKQL (reference sequence). Here the CDR3 reads CASSQPGQLYF. The sequenced CDR3 bases are TGTGCCAGCAGCCAGCCCGGG.

A remark on this clone: Genes and germline are mouse. The DNA ends 4 residues before the CDR3 does, and the rest of the CDR3 is filled in from the germline J gene. The rearrangement joins TRBV13-1 to TRBJ2-7; TRBD2 agrees at 8 bases. Germline V CDR1 and CDR2: NSHNY, SYGAGN. This CDR3 comprises 14 residues. V lost 5 bases, J lost 0 bases, and 4 bases stayed unmatched. CDR3 region: CASRRTGNSYEQYF. The CDR3 bases that were read are TGTGCCAGCAGACGGACTGGGAACTCCTAT.

Remarks on this clone: These gene names are mouse names. The read ends 4 residues shy of where the CDR3 ends; the end is completed using the germline J gene. This chain connects TRBV16 to TRBJ2-5; possibly TRBD1 for D (5 bases). The CDR3 totals 15 residues. CDR1 SGHSA and CDR2 FRNQAP come from the germline V gene. V was trimmed by 4 bases and J by 1 base, leaving 12 bases between them. This CDR3 is CASSSNRTYQDTQYF. CDR3 DNA, as far as it was read: TGTGCAAGCAGCTCGAACCGGACATACCAAGAC. Full variable domain (missing parts from reference TRBV16 and TRBJ2-5): NAGVIQTPRHKVTGKGQEATLWCEPISGHSAVFWYRQTIVQGLEFLTYFRNQAPIDDSGMPKERFSAQMPNQSHSTLKIQSTQPQDSAVYLCASSSNRTYQDTQYFGPGTRLLVL.

A note on this clone: These gene names are mouse names. The CDR3 end lies 4 residues beyond the end of the read and is filled in from the germline J gene. The chain has TRBV13-2 and TRBJ2-3; 9 bases are shared with TRBD2. The CDR3 has 16 amino acids. The germline CDR1 and CDR2 sequences are NNHNN and SYGAGS (reference sequence). Trimming took 0 bases from V and 1 from J; bases not matched to a gene: 3. CDR3 DNA, as far as it was read: TGTGCCAGCGGTGATGCGCCTGGGGGGGGTGCAGAA. Amino acids: CASGDAPGGGAE. The whole CDR3 region reads CASGDAPGGGAETLYF.

A word on this clone: The genes are named according to mouse. This CDR3 is CASSKGQQNSDYTF. The part of the CDR3 DNA that was read is TGTGCCAGCAGTAAGGGACAGCAAAACTCC. The chain couples TRBV19 to TRBJ1-2; 7 bases map to TRBD1. The read comes to an end 4 residues before the CDR3 does, leaving the germline J gene to fill in the end. Trimming took 3 bases from V and 1 from J; bases not matched to a gene: 3. Per the germline V gene, CDR1 is FNHDT and CDR2 is SITEND (reference sequence). This CDR3 comprises 14 residues.

This clone appeared a few times. Mouse gene names and germline throughout. The read stops 4 residues short of the end of the CDR3; the missing end is completed from the germline J gene. Other DNA sequences in the sample encode the same CDR3. The chain recombines TRBV13-1 with TRBJ2-1; 10 bases map to TRBD2. Germline trimming cut 1 base from V and 6 bases from J; bases unmatched to any gene: 1. CDR1 is NSHNY, CDR2 SYGAGN, per germline. This CDR3 is built from 14 residues. The covered CDR3 bases are TGTGCCAGCAGTGATCTGGGGGGGCGTGCT. Amino acids: CASSDLGGRA. In full, the CDR3 reads CASSDLGGRAEQFF.

As to this clone: The genes are named according to mouse. Other DNA sequences of this sample code for an identical CDR3. The CDR3 reads CASSRDRGGYEQYF. Partial CDR3 DNA: TGTGCTAGCAGTAGAGACCGGGGGGGCTAT. The V and J genes are TRBV17 and TRBJ2-7; the match to TRBD2 covers 7 bases. Read sequence stops 4 residues before the CDR3 end, and the germline J gene provides the missing end. The CDR3 is 14 residues long. V lost 0 bases to trimming and J lost 3 bases; unmatched junction nucleotides: 2. CDR1 is MNHDT and CDR2 is YYDKIL in the germline V gene. The whole variable domain, filled in from reference TRBV17 and TRBJ2-7, reads DTTVKQNPRYKLARVGKPVNLICSQTMNHDTMYWYQKKPNQAPKLLLFYYDKILNREADTFEKFQSSRPNNSFCSLYIGSAGLEYSAMYLCASSRDRGGYEQYFGPGTRLTVL.

With respect to this clone: Gene labels here are mouse ones. Read data end 4 residues before the CDR3 end; the end is taken from the germline J gene. V usage is TRBV13-1 and J usage is TRBJ2-3; 10 nucleotides line up with TRBD2. Looked up from germline, CDR1 is NSHNY and CDR2 is SYGAGN. The CDR3 covers 16 residues. V shed 0 bases, J shed 4 bases, and the junction held 5 bases outside the gene matches. The sequenced part of the CDR3 DNA is TGTGCCAGCAGTGATGCACAGACTGGGGGGCCAGAA. Its protein is CASSDAQTGGPE. The whole CDR3 sequence is CASSDAQTGGPETLYF.

This clone has just a few counts. The listed genes are named as in mouse. The read falls 4 residues short of the CDR3 end, and the missing part is taken from the germline J gene. This chain uses TRBV2 with TRBJ2-7, with a weak D call TRBD2 (5 bases). Germline V gives CDR1 LGHNA, CDR2 YSYQKL. CDR3 size: 15 residues. Trimming took 0 bases from V and 0 from J, leaving 9 bases between them. The CDR3: CASSQDAGSSYEQYF. Incomplete CDR3 DNA: TGTGCCAGCAGCCAAGATGCTGGGAGCTCCTAT.

This clone was picked up a small number of times. Genes here carry mouse names. The CDR3 sequence: CASGAQGNTGQLYF. CDR3 DNA (partial): TGTGCCAGCGGTGCGCAGGGGAACACCGGG. This chain links TRBV13-2 with TRBJ2-2; maybe TRBD1 (6 bases). Read data end 4 residues before the CDR3 end; the end is taken from the germline J gene. The CDR3 contains 14 residues. In germline, CDR1 is NNHNN, CDR2 SYGAGS (reference sequence). V lost 3 bases and J 2 bases, leaving 8 bases between the germline ends.

This clone was picked up many times. The gene names given are mouse names. With the read ending 4 residues before the CDR3 end, the germline J gene is used to fill in that end. The chain links TRBV17 to TRBJ2-7; 9 positions match TRBD2. The CDR3 has 17 residues. V lost 0 bases to trimming and J lost 0 bases; unmatched junction nucleotides: 6. Germline-derived CDR1 and CDR2 are MNHDT and YYDKIL. This CDR3 is CASSRDLWGGSSYEQYF. The covered CDR3 bases are TGTGCTAGCAGTAGAGATCTCTGGGGGGGAAGCTCCTAT. Looking up the rest from reference TRBV17 and TRBJ2-7 gives the full variable domain: DTTVKQNPRYKLARVGKPVNLICSQTMNHDTMYWYQKKPNQAPKLLLFYYDKILNREADTFEKFQSSRPNNSFCSLYIGSAGLEYSAMYLCASSRDLWGGSSYEQYFGPGTRLTVL.

This clone was picked up a small number of times. The gene names given are mouse names. The read terminates 4 residues before the CDR3 end, so the remaining end is supplied by the germline J gene. This chain connects TRBV13-1 to TRBJ1-1; a possible D gene is TRBD1 (5 bases). CDR1 is NSHNY and CDR2 is SYGAGN in the germline V gene. CDR3 length: 14 amino acids. CDR3 DNA (partial): TGTGCCAGCAGTGGGGGACTGGGGGGAGGA. Its protein product is CASSGGLGGG. The complete CDR3 sequence is CASSGGLGGGEVFF.

In the case of this clone: The germline and genes are mouse ones. The read gets to within 4 residues of the CDR3 end, and the germline J gene fills in the rest. The rearrangement links TRBV13-3 to TRBJ2-7, with D perhaps matching TRBD1 (6 bases). The CDR3 extends over 14 amino acids. V was clipped by 0 bases and J by 1 base, with 8 bases between them. Looked up from germline, CDR1 is NNHDY and CDR2 is SYVADS. CDR3 amino acids: CASSDEQGSYEQYF. CDR3 DNA (partial): TGTGCCAGCAGTGATGAGCAGGGGTCCTAT.

This clone was detected a few times. Mouse gene names apply. Read data end 4 residues before the CDR3 end; the end is taken from the germline J gene. The V gene is TRBV19, the J gene TRBJ2-4; 12 bases are shared with TRBD2. Looked up from germline, CDR1 is FNHDT and CDR2 is SITEND (reference sequence). This CDR3 is 15 amino acids long. J lost 2 bases, V lost 3 bases, and 1 base had no gene match. CDR3 amino acids: CASSRTGGVQNTLYF. The sequenced CDR3 bases are TGTGCCAGCAGTAGGACTGGGGGGGTTCAAAAC. The full variable domain, rest sourced from reference TRBV19 and TRBJ2-4, is GGIITQTPKFLIGQEGQKLTLKCQQNFNHDTMYWYRQDSGKGLRLIYYSITENDLQKGDLSEGYDASREKKSSFSLTVTSAQKNEMAVFLCASSRTGGVQNTLYFGAGTRLSVL.

In its sample, this clone was seen a few times. Mouse gene names and germline throughout. The read ends 4 residues before the CDR3 terminus; that terminus is restored from the germline J gene. The chain is built from TRBV29 and TRBJ2-1, with D tentatively TRBD2 (6 bases). Trimming stripped 6 bases from V and 1 base from J, with 10 bases between. CDR3 length: 14 amino acids. Germline V gene lookup returns CDR1 MSHET and CDR2 SYDVDS. The chain's CDR3 is CASRGLRNYAEQFF. CDR3 bases read: TGTGCTAGCAGAGGACTGCGAAACTATGCT.